These 10 T cell receptor beta chains were all obtained from the same sample, sequenced in a study of identical twins. MiXCR, run by TCRdb on the 5' RACE reads, gives a single entry per CDR3 protein. The data contain about 660,000 distinct CDR3 sequences, over 8.5% of them singletons. This same sample was also part of a study on yellow fever vaccine responses in identical twins.

Sample: PBMCs. These receptors were obtained from a woman aged 18-29 years in good health.

This clonotype was picked up many times. The V gene is TRBV5-1, the J gene TRBJ2-2; 7 positions agree with TRBD1. V lost 4 bases to trimming and J lost 5 bases; unmatched junction nucleotides: 14. Per germline, CDR1 SGHRS and CDR2 YFSETQ. The CDR3 is 17 amino acids. The chain's CDR3 is CASSLGPGQKSTGELFF. The CDR3 region has the DNA TGCGCCAGCAGCCTGGGACCGGGACAGAAAAGTACCGGGGAGCTGTTTTTT.

This clonotype was recorded a few times. The rearrangement joins TRBV12-3 or TRBV12-4 to TRBJ2-5; 10 bases align to TRBD2. V shed 0 bases and J 1 base; nucleotides not matched to a gene: 5. The CDR3 is 17 residues long. This CDR3 reads CASSLALAGTIQETQYF. DNA of the CDR3: TGTGCCAGCAGTTTAGCACTAGCGGGGACTATCCAAGAGACCCAGTACTTC.

Only a few counts were recorded for this clonotype. The chain links TRBV20-1 to TRBJ2-7; either TRBD1 or TRBD2 may fit D (5 bases each). Germline values: CDR1 DFQATT, CDR2 SNEGSKA (reference sequence). The CDR3 runs to 14 residues. V was shortened by 5 bases and J by 0 bases, with 14 bases between the two germline ends. As DNA, the CDR3 is TGCAGTGCTCAGGGACGGATAAGCTCCTACGAGCAGTACTTC. Its protein is CSAQGRISSYEQYF.

The sample holds many counts of this clonotype. V is TRBV15 and J is TRBJ2-1; 13 bases agree with TRBD2. In germline, CDR1 is LNHNV, CDR2 YYDKDF (reference sequence). Losses at the gene ends were 0 bases for V and 9 bases for J; bases not matched to a gene: 5. The CDR3 runs 16 residues. The CDR3 loop reads CATSRDRGLAGVEQFF. CDR3 in DNA: TGTGCCACCAGCAGAGATCGAGGACTAGCGGGAGTTGAGCAGTTCTTC.

The gene calls are TRBV7-9 and TRBJ1-4; 7 bases fit TRBD1. Germline trimming cut 7 bases from V and 0 bases from J; bases unmatched to any gene: 2. Germline-derived CDR1 and CDR2 are SEHNR and FQNEAQ (reference sequence). This CDR3 region has 14 residues. The CDR3: CASTTGATNEKLFF. Written as DNA, the CDR3 is TGTGCCAGCACTACAGGGGCAACTAATGAAAAACTGTTTTTT.

This clonotype came up many times. V is TRBV5-5 and J is TRBJ1-1, with D unclear. CDR3 length: 13 amino acids. Germline V gene lookup returns CDR1 SGHKS and CDR2 YYEKEE (reference sequence). Deletions cut 4 bases from V and 2 bases from J, with 9 bases between. CDR3 sequence reads: CASSLELNTEAFF. The CDR3 DNA reads as TGTGCCAGCAGCCTAGAACTTAACACTGAAGCTTTCTTT.

This clonotype was recorded a few times. V and J are TRBV4-1 and TRBJ2-3; 12 bases line up with TRBD1. Germline V gives CDR1 MGHRA, CDR2 YSYEKL. The CDR3 covers 18 residues. V was pared by 7 bases and J by 5 bases, with 16 bases of the junction left unmatched. CDR3 amino acids: CASTYNPGTGGIVDTQYF. CDR3 DNA sequence: TGCGCCAGCACATATAATCCCGGGACAGGGGGCATTGTAGATACGCAGTATTTT.

This clonotype was detected a few times. The V and J genes are TRBV5-6 and TRBJ1-5, with D perhaps matching TRBD1 (6 bases). The V end lost 1 base, the J end lost 2 bases, and 13 bases lay between the germline ends. Germline CDR1 reads SGHDT; CDR2 reads YYEEEE. The length of the CDR3 is 16 residues. CDR3 amino acids: CASSLNRGAGNQPQHF. CDR3 in DNA: TGTGCCAGCAGCTTGAATAGGGGGGCGGGCAATCAGCCCCAGCATTTT.

This clonotype showed up just a few times. The V gene is TRBV6-2 or TRBV6-3, the J gene TRBJ2-3; weak D call: TRBD2 (6 bases). The CDR3 spans 16 residues. The germline CDR1 and CDR2 sequences are MNHEY and SVGEGT. V dropped 2 bases and J dropped 3 bases, with 15 bases sitting between them. CDR3 protein: CASSYGRAGSTDTQYF. CDR3 nucleotide sequence: TGTGCCAGCAGTTACGGTCGAGCGGGCTCAACAGATACGCAGTATTTT.

This clonotype was detected a few times. The gene calls are TRBV4-3 and TRBJ2-1; D is undetermined. The CDR3 runs to 14 residues. V was trimmed by 0 bases and J by 15 bases, leaving 18 bases between them. From germline, CDR1 is LGHNA and CDR2 YSLEER. The CDR3 nucleotides read TGCGCCAGCAGCCAAGATATAACCTCAGCGCTAACGTTCTTC. Amino acid sequence: CASSQDITSALTFF.